Sequencing of this T cell receptor beta chain was carried out in a study of patients and donors after allogeneic stem cell transplantation. TCRdb re-called the RT-PCR reads with MiXCR, one entry per CDR3 protein. In the table there are about a million distinct CDR3 sequences, roughly 18% of which are singletons. Germline loops: CDR1 MNHEY, CDR2 SMNVEV (reference sequence). CDR3 length equals 18 residues. The junction had 13 bases not matched to a gene; V was cut back by 0 bases and J by 5 bases. This chain links TRBV27 with TRBJ1-5; 7 bases match TRBD1. The TCR was taken from a human donor who was either an allogeneic HSCT recipient or a stem cell or donor lymphocyte infusion donor (not recorded which). It is not recorded whose cells these are; they may come from a transplant donor. The specimen was blood, either unsorted or a sorted T cell fraction (not recorded which). This chain's CDR3 is CASSLSTPHTGADQPQHF. CDR3 sequence (DNA): TGTGCCAGCAGTTTATCCACCCCCCACACAGGGGCCGATCAGCCCCAGCATTTT.